This TCR beta chain originates from a study of blood T cell repertoires in COVID-19. Study summary: The United States, Italy and Spain provided the acute and convalescent COVID-19 samples.

The CDR3 extends over 13 amino acids. Germline CDR1 reads SGDLS; CDR2 reads YYNGEE. V lost 2 bases and J 5 bases, leaving 7 bases between the germline ends. Data came from immunoSEQ multiplex PCR; TCRdb stores just in-frame clones and leaves some out. The sample contains about 130,000 clones, roughly 71% of which appear only once. Sequenced: peripheral blood. This clonotype was sampled from a man at least 80 years old with acute or convalescent COVID-19. V gene TRBV9 combines with J gene TRBJ2-2; maybe TRBD1 (6 bases). CDR3 DNA: TGTGCCAGCAGCGTCAGGGGTACCGGGGAGCTGTTTTTT. Its protein is CASSVRGTGELFF.